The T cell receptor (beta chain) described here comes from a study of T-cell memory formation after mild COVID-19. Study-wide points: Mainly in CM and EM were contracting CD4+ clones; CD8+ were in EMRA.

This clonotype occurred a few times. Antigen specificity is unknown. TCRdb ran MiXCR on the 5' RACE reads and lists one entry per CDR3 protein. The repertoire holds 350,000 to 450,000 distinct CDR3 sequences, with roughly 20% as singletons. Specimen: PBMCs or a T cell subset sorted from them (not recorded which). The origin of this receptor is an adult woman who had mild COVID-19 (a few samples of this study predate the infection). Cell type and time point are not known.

The chain's CDR3 is CASSLRRGLGEQYF. CDR3 nucleotide sequence: TGTGCCAGCAGCTTACGTAGGGGTTTGGGCGAGCAGTACTTC. V usage is TRBV7-8 and J usage is TRBJ2-7, with D possibly matching TRBD1 (5 bases). The V end lost 2 bases, the J end lost 6 bases, and 14 bases lay between the germline ends. Germline V gene data show CDR1 as SGHVS and CDR2 as FQNEAQ. The length of the CDR3 is 14 residues.